This T cell receptor beta chain was sequenced during a study of cytomegalovirus exposure and HLA in healthy donors. Looking at the study overall: Early on, a data release was issued that held 80 million or so unique TCRs from HLA-typed donors. Study results and caveats: A later analysis, which compared TCR beta chains of equal frequency, found the HLA-associated ones more clonally expanded.

For this clone: Its matching antigen is unknown.

Both 60 Vbeta primers and 13 Jbeta primers went into the PCR. TCRdb's copy holds only in-frame clones and misses some; the assay was immunoSEQ multiplex PCR. The sample lists roughly 140,000 clones; less than 85% were seen once. Germline assignment: CDR1 MNHNY and CDR2 SVGAGI (reference sequence). The V end was cut by 0 bases, the J end by 5 bases, with 7 bases between. This CDR3 is 13 amino acids long. The specimen sequenced was PBMCs. The sequence came from a man aged 35-49 years in good health and CMV-seropositive. This chain joins TRBV6-6 and TRBJ1-1; D is possibly TRBD1 (6 bases). The CDR3 spells CASSYSTGTEAFF. CDR3 coding DNA: TGTGCCAGCAGTTACTCCACAGGGACTGAAGCTTTCTTT.